Following are 13 T cell receptor beta chains from one sample sequenced in a study of T-cell memory formation after mild COVID-19. TCRdb re-analysed the 5' RACE reads in MiXCR, keeping a single row per CDR3 protein. The sample carries about 560,000 distinct CDR3 sequences, approximately 19% recorded once. Input material: PBMCs or a T cell subset sorted from them (not recorded which). The receptors come from an adult woman who had mild COVID-19 (a few samples of this study predate the infection). Cell type and time point are not known.

The chain uses TRBV7-8 and TRBJ2-1, with a possible D match to TRBD1 (6 bases). Germline V lookup: CDR1 SGHVS, CDR2 FQNEAQ. V was trimmed by 1 base and J by 2 bases, leaving 12 bases between them. This CDR3 is 16 amino acids long. This CDR3 is CASSLEVRGTYNEQFF. In nucleotides, the CDR3 is TGTGCCAGCAGCTTAGAGGTCAGGGGAACCTACAATGAGCAGTTCTTC.

The sample holds a few counts of this clonotype. V is TRBV5-5 and J is TRBJ2-3; D is uncertain. The CDR3 spans 14 residues. Germline values: CDR1 SGHKS, CDR2 YYEKEE (reference sequence). V was pared by 1 base and J by 2 bases, with 8 bases between. DNA for the CDR3: TGTGCCAGCAGCTTGAGCTGGGACACAGATACGCAGTATTTT. As protein: CASSLSWDTDTQYF. Complete variable domain (other parts from reference TRBV5-5 and TRBJ2-3): DAGVTQSPTHLIKTRGQQVTLRCSPISGHKSVSWYQQVLGQGPQFIFQYYEKEERGRGNFPDRFSARQFPNYSSELNVNALLLGDSALYLCASSLSWDTDTQYFGPGTRLTVL.

The chain links TRBV12-3 or TRBV12-4 to TRBJ2-1; no firm D call. The CDR3 sequence is 14 residues long. Between the trimmed V and J ends, which lost 7 bases and 0 bases, there was a span of 10 bases. In DNA, the CDR3 is TGTGCCAGCACCCCCAGGCGCTCCTACAATGAGCAGTTCTTC. Translated, it gives CASTPRRSYNEQFF.

This clonotype was seen only a few times. This chain uses TRBV5-1 with TRBJ2-3; the D gene is possibly TRBD1 (5 bases). The CDR3 is 15 residues long. Trimming removed 0 bases at V and 4 bases at J, with 12 bases between. Per the germline V gene, CDR1 is SGHRS and CDR2 is YFSETQ. CDR3 region: CASSLVSRVADTQYF. Here the CDR3 DNA reads TGCGCCAGCAGCTTGGTCAGCAGGGTAGCAGATACGCAGTATTTT.

This chain joins TRBV3-1 and TRBJ2-7, with D maybe TRBD1 (6 bases). The ends were cut back, 6 bases at V and 4 bases at J, with 13 bases in the middle. CDR1 and CDR2 (germline): LGHDT, YNNKEL (reference sequence). The CDR3 has 13 residues. The CDR3 nucleotides read TGTGCCAGCAGTAAGGACAGCCGGTACGAGCAGTACTTC. Residues: CASSKDSRYEQYF.

This chain links TRBV7-3 with TRBJ1-1, with a possible D match to TRBD1 (6 bases). The CDR3 sequence is 17 residues long. Per the germline V gene, CDR1 is SGHTA and CDR2 is FQGTGA. Trimming left V 5 bases short and J 3 bases short, with 22 bases between. The CDR3 region has the DNA TGTGCCAGCAGCCCCCCGTCGGGGGGCCGGGGCGACACTGAAGCTTTCTTT. This sequence encodes CASSPPSGGRGDTEAFF. Supplemented by reference TRBV7-3 and TRBJ1-1, the full variable domain reads GAGVSQTPSNKVTEKGKYVELRCDPISGHTALYWYRQSLGQGPEFLIYFQGTGAADDSGLPNDRFFAVRPEGSVSTLKIQRTERGDSAVYLCASSPPSGGRGDTEAFFGQGTRLTVV.

This clonotype was found a few times. The V call is TRBV24-1, the J call TRBJ2-2; either TRBD1 or TRBD2 may supply D (5 bases each). Germline V lookup: CDR1 KGHDR, CDR2 SFDVKD. Trimming took off 3 bases at V and 3 bases at J, with 10 bases between the two ends. CDR3 size: 15 residues. Here the CDR3 reads CATSDVPGHTGELFF. The CDR3 DNA reads TGTGCCACCAGTGATGTCCCGGGACACACCGGGGAGCTGTTTTTT.

The chain combines TRBV4-1 with TRBJ1-1; possibly TRBD1 for D (6 bases). The V end was cut by 3 bases, the J end by 5 bases, with 16 bases between. Germline loops: CDR1 MGHRA, CDR2 YSYEKL. The CDR3 totals 15 residues. CDR3 in amino acids: CASSHFMGGGTEAFF. The DNA of the CDR3 is TGCGCCAGCAGCCACTTCATGGGAGGGGGGACTGAAGCTTTCTTT.

The chain links TRBV7-2 to TRBJ1-1; D is unresolved. Germline V gene data show CDR1 as SGHTA and CDR2 as FQGNSA. The ends were cut back, 4 bases at V and 7 bases at J, with 7 bases in the middle. The CDR3 is 11 amino acids. The chain's CDR3 is CASSWAVEAFF. The CDR3 DNA is TGTGCCAGCAGCTGGGCGGTTGAAGCTTTCTTT.

CDR3 DNA sequence: TGTGCCTGGAGCCGGGGTAAAGACGCTGAAGCTTTCTTT. This gives the protein CAWSRGKDAEAFF. The gene calls are TRBV30 and TRBJ1-1; D gene unclear. V lost 3 bases to trimming and J lost 6 bases, with 14 bases between them. This CDR3 comprises 13 residues. Germline loops: CDR1 GTSNPN, CDR2 SVGIG (reference sequence).

The chain is built from TRBV12-3 or TRBV12-4 and TRBJ2-3; 12 positions agree with TRBD2. V was clipped by 4 bases and J by 2 bases; unmatched bases: 4. This CDR3 has 16 amino acids. The CDR3 reads CASSWTSGTYTDTQYF. As DNA, the CDR3 is TGTGCCAGCAGTTGGACTAGCGGGACTTACACAGATACGCAGTATTTT.

The gene calls are TRBV7-8 and TRBJ1-5; D is unresolved. CDR3 length equals 15 residues. V lost 2 bases and J 2 bases, leaving 10 bases between the germline ends. Germline lookup yields CDR1 SGHVS and CDR2 FQNEAQ. The CDR3 DNA sequence: TGTGCCAGCAGCTTATTAGGGTTTGGCAATCAGCCCCAGCATTTT. Its translation is CASSLLGFGNQPQHF.

The chain combines TRBV25-1 with TRBJ2-5; 8 bases are a match to TRBD2. The CDR3 contains 13 residues. Trimming at V came to 7 bases and at J to 5 bases, leaving 6 bases not matched to a gene. Per germline, CDR1 MGHDK and CDR2 SYGVNS. The CDR3 sequence is CASTAGRGETQYF. The CDR3 nucleotides read TGTGCCAGCACCGCCGGGAGGGGCGAGACCCAGTACTTC. Full variable domain (missing parts from reference TRBV25-1 and TRBJ2-5): EADIYQTPRYLVIGTGKKITLECSQTMGHDKMYWYQQDPGMELHLIHYSYGVNSTEKGDLSSESTVSRIRTEHFPLTLESARPSHTSQYLCASTAGRGETQYFGPGTRLLVL.